The 18 T cell receptor beta chains below come from one sample, sequenced in a study of T-cell reconstitution after alpha-beta-depleted transplantation in children. Unique molecular identifiers tagged the TCRbeta library. TCRdb re-analysed the PCR reads in MiXCR, keeping a single row per CDR3 protein. This table holds 600,000 or so distinct CDR3 sequences, under 30% found once. Material: PBMCs, mostly from graft donor cells, obtained 360 days after TCRalphabeta/CD19-depleted stem cell transplant. Source of these receptors: a boy in the first two years of life who had a stem cell transplant for acute myeloid leukemia, so the T cells may come from the graft donor.

The gene calls are TRBV4-1 and TRBJ1-1; weak D call: TRBD1 (5 bases). CDR3 length: 12 amino acids. Per germline, CDR1 MGHRA and CDR2 YSYEKL. V was shortened by 7 bases and J by 1 base, with 7 bases between the two germline ends. Here the CDR3 DNA reads TGCGCCAGCACAGGGCCGAACACTGAAGCTTTCTTT. It codes for CASTGPNTEAFF.

This clonotype was detected only a few times. CDR3 sequence (DNA): TGCAGTGCAGAACTAGCGGGGGACTACGAGCAGTACGTC. It codes for CSAELAGDYEQYV. This chain uses TRBV20-1 with TRBJ2-7; 11 bases align to TRBD2. Germline-derived CDR1 and CDR2 are DFQATT and SNEGSKA (reference sequence). V lost 6 bases, J lost 3 bases, and 4 bases stayed unmatched. The CDR3 loop spans 13 amino acids.

The sample holds a few counts of this clonotype. The chain recombines TRBV10-3 with TRBJ1-4; possible D gene TRBD1, 5 bases. From germline, CDR1 is ENHRY and CDR2 SYGVKD. This CDR3 is built from 15 residues. V gave up 10 bases and J gave up 7 bases, with 22 bases separating them. The CDR3 DNA reads as TGTGCCACCGCGGAGGGGATAAACGCTGGTGAAAAACTGTTTTTT. Its protein is CATAEGINAGEKLFF.

This clonotype was observed a few times. The chain combines TRBV20-1 with TRBJ1-3; 8 nucleotides agree with TRBD1. Germline lookup yields CDR1 DFQATT and CDR2 SNEGSKA (reference sequence). The length of the CDR3 is 12 residues. The CDR3 spells CGRGRGGNTIYF. CDR3 DNA sequence: TGCGGCAGGGGGCGCGGTGGAAACACCATATATTTT.

This chain links TRBV12-3 or TRBV12-4 with TRBJ2-7, with a possible D match to TRBD1 (5 bases). This CDR3 contains 15 residues. V was shortened by 1 base and J by 3 bases, with 13 bases between the two germline ends. CDR3 protein: CASSLEAGKSYEQYF. The CDR3 DNA is TGTGCCAGCAGTTTAGAGGCAGGGAAGAGCTACGAGCAGTACTTC.

About this clonotype itself: Germline and junction disagree at one end, which may indicate a read error. The chain uses TRBV20-1 and TRBJ1-2; 12 nucleotides line up with TRBD1. The germline V gene has CDR1 DFQATT and CDR2 SNEGSKA (reference sequence). The CDR3 totals 16 residues. CDR3 nucleotide sequence: TGCTGTGCTAGATCCCCCCCGGGACAGGGGGCGGATGGCTACACCTTC. It translates to CCARSPPGQGADGYTF.

This clonotype occurred a few times. The chain couples TRBV20-1 to TRBJ2-7, with 11 positions matching TRBD2. There are 15 residues in the CDR3. Losses at the gene ends were 3 bases for V and 3 bases for J; bases not matched to a gene: 7. Germline CDR1 and CDR2: DFQATT and SNEGSKA (reference sequence). The CDR3 protein is CSARRLAGGYYEQYV. CDR3 DNA: TGCAGTGCTAGGCGCCTAGCGGGGGGCTACTACGAGCAGTACGTC.

The rearrangement links TRBV4-3 to TRBJ2-3; D gene unclear. CDR3 length equals 15 residues. Germline-derived CDR1 and CDR2 are LGHNA and YSLEER. V lost 0 bases to trimming and J lost 3 bases, with 10 bases between them. DNA of the CDR3: TGCGCCAGCAGCCAAGATCCGACGGGTACAGATACGCAGTATTTT. Protein product: CASSQDPTGTDTQYF.

V gene TRBV7-9 combines with J gene TRBJ1-4; D call uncertain. Germline CDR1 reads SEHNR; CDR2 reads FQNEAQ (reference sequence). The CDR3 is 15 residues long. The germline V and J ends were trimmed by 5 bases and 8 bases, with 18 bases remaining between them. This CDR3 is CASSPPRTPLEKLFF. CDR3 DNA: TGTGCCAGCAGCCCGCCCAGGACCCCGTTGGAAAAACTGTTTTTT.

This clonotype was counted between two and nine times. This chain links TRBV6-1 with TRBJ2-1, with D uncertain. The CDR3 spans 17 residues. Between the trimmed V and J ends, which lost 8 bases and 0 bases, there was a span of 20 bases. CDR1 is MNHNS and CDR2 is SASEGT in the germline V gene. The CDR3 loop reads CASVPGKGPPSYNEQFF. The CDR3 DNA reads TGTGCCAGCGTCCCTGGTAAGGGTCCCCCCTCCTACAATGAGCAGTTCTTC.

This chain uses TRBV29-1 with TRBJ1-4, with a tentative D call TRBD1 (6 bases). Germline V lookup: CDR1 SQVTM, CDR2 ANQGSEA. V lost 7 bases and J lost 6, with 15 bases in between. The CDR3 is 13 amino acids. The DNA for the CDR3 is TGCAGCGCGGGGGGGGGCTTGGATGAAAAACTGTTTTTT. This encodes CSAGGGLDEKLFF.

There are a few counts of this clonotype. This chain connects TRBV10-2 to TRBJ2-2; 7 bases agree with TRBD2. The CDR3 consists of 14 residues. The J segment lost 4 bases and the V segment lost 7 bases, leaving 6 bases of the junction unmatched. The germline CDR1 and CDR2 sequences are WSHSY and SAAADI. The CDR3 region has the DNA TGCGCCAGCACCCAACTAGCGCTCACCGGGGAGCTGTTTTTT. It translates to CASTQLALTGELFF.

The chain carries TRBV6-5 and TRBJ1-1, with D uncertain. Germline V gene sequence: CDR1 MNHEY, CDR2 SVGAGI. CDR3 size: 14 residues. Between the trimmed V and J ends, which lost 4 bases and 1 base, there was a span of 10 bases. CDR3 nucleotides: TGTGCCAGCAGTTTCTTATCACCGAACACTGAAGCTTTCTTT. Amino acids: CASSFLSPNTEAFF.

This clonotype was seen many times. The chain carries TRBV7-7 and TRBJ2-2, with no clear D. Germline CDR1 reads SSHAT; CDR2 reads FNYEAQ (reference sequence). The ends were cut back, 5 bases at V and 6 bases at J, with 13 bases in the middle. This CDR3 spans 14 amino acids. CDR3 coding DNA: TGTGCCAGCAGCCCCCTTGAGTGGGCCGGGGAGCTGTTTTTT. The encoded protein is CASSPLEWAGELFF.

This clonotype was counted between two and nine times. V and J are TRBV10-3 and TRBJ1-1, with D possibly matching TRBD1 (6 bases). The CDR3 length is 15 residues. V lost 6 bases, J lost 2 bases, and 16 bases lay in between. In germline, CDR1 is ENHRY, CDR2 SYGVKD. The CDR3 loop reads CAISPGGGPNTEAFF. The CDR3 nucleotides are TGTGCCATCAGCCCCGGGGGGGGGCCTAACACTGAAGCTTTCTTT.

The table lists this clonotype with a few counts. CDR3 sequence: CASSGGQPLTDTQYF. CDR3 sequence (DNA): TGTGCCAGCAGCGGGGGACAGCCGCTCACAGATACGCAGTATTTT. The gene calls are TRBV11-1 and TRBJ2-3, with 7 nucleotides matching TRBD1. CDR1 is SGHAT and CDR2 is FQDESV in the germline V gene (reference sequence). V was pared by 5 bases and J by 2 bases, with 7 bases of the junction left unmatched. The CDR3 consists of 15 residues.

This clonotype was found a few times. The gene calls are TRBV6-5 and TRBJ1-6; perhaps TRBD1 as D (6 bases). V was shortened by 0 bases and J by 6 bases, with 9 bases between the two germline ends. In germline, CDR1 is MNHEY, CDR2 SVGAGI. This CDR3 is built from 15 residues. The CDR3 loop is CASSYSNRVNSPLHF. In DNA, the CDR3 is TGTGCCAGCAGTTACTCCAACAGGGTTAATTCACCCCTCCACTTT.

This clonotype was observed many times. The rearrangement joins TRBV12-3 or TRBV12-4 to TRBJ2-6; D not certain. The ends were cut back, 5 bases at V and 1 base at J, with 6 bases in the middle. The CDR3 extends over 14 amino acids. This chain's CDR3 is CASSPLSGANVLTF. The DNA of the CDR3 is TGTGCCAGCAGTCCTCTATCTGGGGCCAACGTCCTGACTTTC.